Presented here are 26 T cell receptor beta chains from one specimen sequenced in a study of shared clonotypes between healthy human individuals. Sequencing was performed with immunoSEQ multiplex PCR; in TCRdb, only in-frame clones are kept and a portion is missing. The sample has 550,000 to 800,000 clones; less than 85% are singletons. Sequenced: memory CD4+ T cells sorted from blood. Subset meaning: CD45RA-negative fraction. These receptors were obtained from a woman aged 25 to 45 in good health.

This clone was recorded once. V and J are TRBV9 and TRBJ2-5; a weak D match, TRBD2 (6 bases). This CDR3 is built from 17 residues. The ends were cut back, 0 bases at V and 2 bases at J, with 17 bases in the middle. CDR1 SGDLS and CDR2 YYNGEE come from the germline V gene. The CDR3 loop reads CASSVAVGSRGQETQYF. CDR3 bases: TGTGCCAGCAGCGTAGCCGTCGGGTCTCGGGGGCAAGAGACCCAGTACTTC.

V is TRBV29-1 and J is TRBJ2-7, with a possible D match to TRBD1 (6 bases). The CDR3 consists of 11 residues. Trimming removed 2 bases at V and 12 bases at J, with 14 bases between. Looked up from germline, CDR1 is SQVTM and CDR2 is ANQGSEA. The CDR3 protein is CSVEWGQGLYF. The CDR3 coding sequence is TGCAGCGTTGAATGGGGCCAGGGGCTGTACTTC.

The chain combines TRBV11-3 with TRBJ1-2; D gene unclear. Germline V gives CDR1 SGHNT, CDR2 YENEEA. The V gene lost 4 bases and the J gene lost 5 bases, with 8 bases spanning the gap. This CDR3 region has 12 residues. The CDR3 DNA is TGTGCCAGCAGCTCCATAGGATATGGCTACACCTTC. This sequence encodes CASSSIGYGYTF.

The gene calls are TRBV18 and TRBJ1-5; 8 nucleotides agree with TRBD1. Trimming took 4 bases from V and 0 from J; bases not matched to a gene: 2. Per germline, CDR1 KGHSH and CDR2 LQKENI. The CDR3 runs to 15 residues. The CDR3 protein is CASSQQGASNQPQHF. The CDR3 region has the DNA TGTGCCAGCTCACAGCAGGGGGCTAGCAATCAGCCCCAGCATTTT. The full variable domain, in which reference TRBV18 and TRBJ1-5 provide the parts outside the CDR3, is NAGVMQNPRHLVRRRGQEARLRCSPMKGHSHVYWYRQLPEEGLKFMVYLQKENIIDESGMPKERFSAEFPKEGPSILRIQQVVRGDSAAYFCASSQQGASNQPQHFGDGTRLSIL.

The V gene is TRBV11-2, the J gene TRBJ2-7; 8 bases fit TRBD1. This CDR3 spans 15 amino acids. V shed 2 bases, J shed 3 bases, and the junction held 6 bases outside the gene matches. The V gene's germline CDR1 is SGHAT and CDR2 FQNNGV. CDR3 DNA: TGTGCCAGCAGCTTAAGCATCGGACAGGGCTACGAGCAGTACTTC. Its protein product is CASSLSIGQGYEQYF.

The chain couples TRBV11-2 to TRBJ2-3, with D perhaps TRBD1 (7 bases). V lost 5 bases to trimming and J lost 4 bases, with 25 bases between them. The germline gives CDR1 SGHAT, CDR2 FQNNGV. CDR3 length: 18 residues. CDR3 residues: CASSPGGFLPHGADTQYF. CDR3 nucleotides: TGTGCCAGCAGCCCAGGGGGGTTTCTCCCTCACGGCGCAGATACGCAGTATTTT.

The rearrangement uses TRBV5-1 and TRBJ1-2; weak D call: TRBD1 (6 bases). With 3 bases removed from V and 7 bases from J, the gap between germline ends came to 10 bases. The length of the CDR3 is 12 residues. From germline, CDR1 is SGHRS and CDR2 YFSETQ. CDR3 protein: CASSSSGVGYTF. Here the CDR3 DNA reads TGCGCCAGCAGCTCGTCAGGGGTTGGCTACACCTTC.

This chain links TRBV5-1 with TRBJ2-2; TRBD2 aligns across 7 bases. The V segment lost 0 bases and the J segment 2 bases; nucleotides outside the gene matches: 1. This CDR3 has 15 amino acids. Germline values: CDR1 SGHRS, CDR2 YFSETQ. CDR3 nucleotide sequence: TGCGCCAGCAGCTTGGGCGGGGGAAACACCGGGGAGCTGTTTTTT. The encoded protein is CASSLGGGNTGELFF.

This clone was counted only a few times. The chain carries TRBV18 and TRBJ2-7; tentatively, D is TRBD1 (5 bases). With 5 bases removed from V and 1 base from J, the gap between germline ends came to 12 bases. Germline V gives CDR1 KGHSH, CDR2 LQKENI. The CDR3 runs to 14 residues. CDR3 region: CASSVDSSSYEQYF. CDR3 in DNA: TGTGCCAGCTCAGTAGACAGCTCGTCCTACGAGCAGTACTTC.

The rearrangement uses TRBV6-5 and TRBJ1-1; D is possibly TRBD1 (5 bases). V shed 0 bases and J shed 3 bases, with 8 bases lying between them. The CDR3 sequence is 14 residues long. The V gene's germline CDR1 is MNHEY and CDR2 SVGAGI. The CDR3 DNA follows: TGTGCCAGCAGTTACTCGACGGGGGACACTGAAGCTTTCTTT. Translated, it gives CASSYSTGDTEAFF.

CDR3: CASSFSLVGDEQFF. For the CDR3, the DNA is TGCGCCAGCAGTTTTAGTCTAGTCGGCGATGAGCAGTTCTTC. The chain employs TRBV5-1 and TRBJ2-1; no definite D call. CDR1 SGHRS and CDR2 YFSETQ come from the germline V gene. The germline V and J ends were trimmed by 5 bases and 8 bases, with 17 bases remaining between them. The CDR3 runs to 14 residues.

This clone was detected a few times. This same CDR3 is encoded by further DNA sequences in the sample. The rearrangement joins TRBV5-1 to TRBJ1-3, with TRBD1 as a possible D gene (5 bases). V shed 4 bases and J shed 4 bases, with 12 bases lying between them. The CDR3 covers 14 residues. Germline CDR1 and CDR2: SGHRS and YFSETQ. CDR3 loop: CASSPGTEGNTIYF. The CDR3 region has the DNA TGCGCCAGCAGCCCCGGGACGGAAGGAAACACCATATATTTT.

V usage is TRBV27 and J usage is TRBJ1-1; unclear D gene. V was trimmed by 3 bases and J by 2 bases, leaving 16 bases between them. In germline, CDR1 is MNHEY, CDR2 SMNVEV (reference sequence). This CDR3 spans 16 amino acids. The CDR3 DNA reads TGTGCCAGCAGTTTGTGGTACTCTCAACCCAACACTGAAGCTTTCTTT. It translates to CASSLWYSQPNTEAFF.

A single count supports this clone. The rearrangement uses TRBV6-4 and TRBJ2-7, with 9 bases matching TRBD1. There are 14 residues in the CDR3. Trimming removed 4 bases from V and 3 bases from J; junction bases left unmatched: 4. Germline CDR1 MRHNA, CDR2 SNTAGT. The CDR3: CASSVTGGDYEQYF. The CDR3 region has the DNA TGTGCCAGCAGTGTGACAGGGGGGGACTACGAGCAGTACTTC.

The rearrangement joins TRBV7-6 to TRBJ2-3, with TRBD1 identical over 7 bases. V lost 5 bases, J lost 4 bases, and 9 bases stayed unmatched. Germline V gene data show CDR1 as SGHVS and CDR2 as FNYEAQ. The CDR3 is 15 residues long. The DNA of the CDR3 is TGTGCCAGCAGCCACTGGACAGGAGACCCAGATACGCAGTATTTT. The encoded protein is CASSHWTGDPDTQYF.

V gene TRBV25-1 combines with J gene TRBJ2-3, with 8 bases fitting TRBD2. The CDR3 spans 16 residues. The germline V gene has CDR1 MGHDK and CDR2 SYGVNS. The J segment lost 0 bases and the V segment lost 4 bases, leaving 6 bases of the junction unmatched. The CDR3 region is CASSGLAGPSTDTQYF. The DNA for the CDR3 is TGTGCCAGCAGTGGTCTAGCGGGCCCCAGCACAGATACGCAGTATTTT.

The chain has TRBV11-2 and TRBJ2-1; 7 bases match TRBD2. The V and J ends lost 1 base and 6 bases, in that order; junction bases with no gene match: 3. Germline CDR1 and CDR2: SGHAT and FQNNGV. This CDR3 comprises 14 residues. The CDR3 reads CASSLARLANEQFF. The CDR3 DNA sequence: TGTGCCAGCAGCTTAGCTAGACTAGCCAATGAGCAGTTCTTC.

This clone showed up just once. The V call is TRBV7-2, the J call TRBJ2-3; the D gene is possibly TRBD2 (6 bases). V was clipped by 5 bases and J by 3 bases, with 9 bases between them. CDR3 length: 13 amino acids. Looked up from germline, CDR1 is SGHTA and CDR2 is FQGNSA. This chain's CDR3 is CASSLGLTDTQYF. The CDR3 DNA reads as TGTGCCAGCAGCCTGGGACTGACAGATACGCAGTATTTT.

The J gene is TRBJ2-1, the V gene TRBV5-1, with D possibly TRBD1 on 6 matching bases. V lost 4 bases to trimming and J lost 6 bases, with 14 bases between them. The CDR3 spans 14 residues. In germline, CDR1 is SGHRS, CDR2 YFSETQ. In DNA, the CDR3 is TGCGCCAGCAGCAGGCAGGGGCCTTTCAATGAGCAGTTCTTC. Its translation: CASSRQGPFNEQFF.

The rearrangement links TRBV28 to TRBJ1-1; maybe TRBD1 (5 bases). The germline V gene encodes CDR1 MDHEN and CDR2 SYDVKM. The length of the CDR3 is 11 residues. Trimming took off 5 bases at V and 11 bases at J, with 12 bases between the two ends. Here the CDR3 reads CASSQGVSAFF. The CDR3 nucleotides read TGTGCCAGCAGTCAGGGTGTGAGTGCTTTCTTT.

The chain joins TRBV9 to TRBJ2-7; TRBD1 agrees at 8 bases. Trimming cost V 4 bases and J 7 bases; bases outside gene matches: 7. This CDR3 contains 13 residues. CDR1 is SGDLS, CDR2 YYNGEE, per germline. The CDR3, as DNA: TGTGCCAGCAGCCCAGGGGGCGGTGGGGAGCAGTACTTC. It specifies CASSPGGGGEQYF.

V gene TRBV30 combines with J gene TRBJ2-1; 8 bases fit TRBD2. This CDR3 has 14 residues. V dropped 5 bases and J dropped 3; count of bases not matched to a gene: 6. Per the germline V gene, CDR1 is GTSNPN and CDR2 is SVGIG (reference sequence). In DNA, the CDR3 is TGTGCCTGGGGGGGTCTAGCGGGCTACAATGAGCAGTTCTTC. Translating it yields CAWGGLAGYNEQFF.

The chain uses TRBV5-1 and TRBJ2-3; D possibly uses TRBD1 or TRBD2 (5 bases each). With 4 bases removed from V and 3 bases from J, the gap between germline ends came to 12 bases. CDR3 length: 14 amino acids. Germline V gene sequence: CDR1 SGHRS, CDR2 YFSETQ. The CDR3 DNA sequence: TGCGCCAGCAGCGTTGGGGGAGTAACAGATACGCAGTATTTT. It yields the protein CASSVGGVTDTQYF. The whole variable domain, filled in from reference TRBV5-1 and TRBJ2-3, reads KAGVTQTPRYLIKTRGQQVTLSCSPISGHRSVSWYQQTPGQGLQFLFEYFSETQRNKGNFPGRFSGRQFSNSRSEMNVSTLELGDSALYLCASSVGGVTDTQYFGPGTRLTVL.

The chain employs TRBV5-8 and TRBJ1-1; D perhaps matches TRBD1 (6 bases). In germline, CDR1 is SGHTS, CDR2 YDEGEE. V shed 2 bases and J shed 1 base, with 21 bases lying between them. CDR3 length: 18 amino acids. The CDR3 DNA is TGTGCCAGCAGCTTATCATTTGGGGGGGCTCGGCGGAACACTGAAGCTTTCTTT. It is translated as CASSLSFGGARRNTEAFF.

The genes are TRBV6-1 and TRBJ1-1, with no clear D. V lost 4 bases and J 8 bases, leaving 8 bases between the germline ends. The CDR3 spans 11 residues. CDR1 is MNHNS and CDR2 is SASEGT in the germline V gene. The CDR3 spells CASSVGLEAFF. The CDR3 coding sequence is TGTGCCAGCAGTGTGGGTCTCGAAGCTTTCTTT.

This clone was counted a few times. The rearrangement uses TRBV11-2 and TRBJ2-6, with a possible D match to TRBD1 (5 bases). Germline V gene lookup returns CDR1 SGHAT and CDR2 FQNNGV. This CDR3 has 17 amino acids. The V gene lost 5 bases and the J gene lost 0 bases, with 14 bases spanning the gap. The CDR3 reads CASSTTGLDSGANVLTF. CDR3 nucleotides: TGTGCCAGCAGCACAACAGGCCTCGACTCTGGGGCCAACGTCCTGACTTTC.